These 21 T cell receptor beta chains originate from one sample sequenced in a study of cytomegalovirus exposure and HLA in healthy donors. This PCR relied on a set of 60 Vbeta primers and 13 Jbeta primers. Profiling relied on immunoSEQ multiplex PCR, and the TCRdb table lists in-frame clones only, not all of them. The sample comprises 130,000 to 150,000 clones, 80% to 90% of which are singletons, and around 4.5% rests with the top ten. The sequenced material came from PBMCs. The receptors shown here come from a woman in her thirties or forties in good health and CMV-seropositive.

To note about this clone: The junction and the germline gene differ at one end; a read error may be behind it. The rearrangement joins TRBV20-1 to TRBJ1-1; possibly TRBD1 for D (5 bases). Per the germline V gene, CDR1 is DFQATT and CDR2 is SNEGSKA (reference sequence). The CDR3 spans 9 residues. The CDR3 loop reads CSARDGGLF. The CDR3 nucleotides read TGCAGTGCTAGAGACGGGGGACTCTTT.

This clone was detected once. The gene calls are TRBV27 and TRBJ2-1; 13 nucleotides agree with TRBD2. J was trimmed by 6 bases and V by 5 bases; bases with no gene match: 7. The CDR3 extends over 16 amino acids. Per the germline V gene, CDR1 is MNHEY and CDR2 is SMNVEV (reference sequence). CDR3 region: CASSRGTSGAVNEQFF. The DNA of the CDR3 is TGTGCCAGCAGTCGAGGGACTAGCGGGGCCGTCAATGAGCAGTTCTTC.

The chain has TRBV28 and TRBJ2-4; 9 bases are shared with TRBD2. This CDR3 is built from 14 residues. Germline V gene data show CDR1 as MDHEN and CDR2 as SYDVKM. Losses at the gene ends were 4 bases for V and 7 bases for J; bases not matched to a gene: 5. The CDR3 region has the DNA TGTGCCAGCAGTTCGCGGGGGGGCGAGAACATTCAGTACTTC. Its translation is CASSSRGGENIQYF.

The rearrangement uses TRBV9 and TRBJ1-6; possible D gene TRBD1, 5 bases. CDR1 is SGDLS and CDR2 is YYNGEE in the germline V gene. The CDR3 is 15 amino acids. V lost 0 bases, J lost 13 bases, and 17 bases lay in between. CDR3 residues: CASSVDSRERVPLHF. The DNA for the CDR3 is TGTGCCAGCAGCGTAGATAGCAGGGAACGGGTCCCCCTCCACTTT.

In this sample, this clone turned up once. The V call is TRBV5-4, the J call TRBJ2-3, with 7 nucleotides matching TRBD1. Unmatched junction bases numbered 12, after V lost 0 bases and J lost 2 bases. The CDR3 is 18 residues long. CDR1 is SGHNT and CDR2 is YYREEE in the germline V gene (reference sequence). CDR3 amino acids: CASSLGPTGVGATDTQYF. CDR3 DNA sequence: TGTGCCAGCAGCTTGGGGCCTACAGGGGTGGGGGCCACAGATACGCAGTATTTT.

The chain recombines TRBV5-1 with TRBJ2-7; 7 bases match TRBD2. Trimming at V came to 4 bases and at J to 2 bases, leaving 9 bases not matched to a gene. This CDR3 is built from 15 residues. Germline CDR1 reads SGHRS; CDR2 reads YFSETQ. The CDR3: CASSIAGGITYEQYF. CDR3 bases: TGCGCCAGCAGCATTGCCGGGGGGATAACCTACGAGCAGTACTTC.

CDR3 sequence: CAWTSGTYEQYF. The CDR3 nucleotides read TGTGCCTGGACGTCGGGGACCTACGAGCAGTACTTC. This chain connects TRBV30 to TRBJ2-7, with a weak D call TRBD2 (5 bases). CDR1 is GTSNPN, CDR2 SVGIG, per germline (reference sequence). There are 12 residues in the CDR3. V was trimmed by 4 bases and J by 2 bases, leaving 9 bases between them.

CDR3 bases: TGTGCCAGCAGTTATGGAGTGGCGAACACCGGGGAGCTGTTTTTT. Residues: CASSYGVANTGELFF. This chain links TRBV9 with TRBJ2-2; D gene uncertain. Germline CDR1 reads SGDLS; CDR2 reads YYNGEE. This CDR3 is built from 15 residues. Deletions cut 5 bases from V and 0 bases from J, with 11 bases between.

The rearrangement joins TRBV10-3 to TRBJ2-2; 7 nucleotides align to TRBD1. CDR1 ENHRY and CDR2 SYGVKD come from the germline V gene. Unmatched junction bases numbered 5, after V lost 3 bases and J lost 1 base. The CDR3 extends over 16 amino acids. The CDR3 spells CAISDPGTVNTGELFF. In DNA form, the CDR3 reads TGTGCCATCAGTGATCCCGGGACAGTGAACACCGGGGAGCTGTTTTTT.

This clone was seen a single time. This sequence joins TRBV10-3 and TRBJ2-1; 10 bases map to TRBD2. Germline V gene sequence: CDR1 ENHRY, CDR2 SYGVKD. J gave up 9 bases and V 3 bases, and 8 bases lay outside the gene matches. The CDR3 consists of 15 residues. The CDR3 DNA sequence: TGTGCCATCAGTGAACAGCGGGGGGGCCCCGGTGAGCAGTTCTTC. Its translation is CAISEQRGGPGEQFF.

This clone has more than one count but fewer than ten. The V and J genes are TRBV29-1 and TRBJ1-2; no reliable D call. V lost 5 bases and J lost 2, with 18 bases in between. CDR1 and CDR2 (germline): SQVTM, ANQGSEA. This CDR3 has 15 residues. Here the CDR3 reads CSVPTWEGSNYGYTF. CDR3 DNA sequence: TGCAGCGTTCCCACTTGGGAAGGGAGCAACTATGGCTACACCTTC. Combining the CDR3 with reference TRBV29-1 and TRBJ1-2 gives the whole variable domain SAVISQKPSRDICQRGTSLTIQCQVDSQVTMMFWYRQQPGQSLTLIATANQGSEATYESGFVIDKFPISRPNLTFSTLTVSNMSPEDSSIYLCSVPTWEGSNYGYTFGSGTRLTVV.

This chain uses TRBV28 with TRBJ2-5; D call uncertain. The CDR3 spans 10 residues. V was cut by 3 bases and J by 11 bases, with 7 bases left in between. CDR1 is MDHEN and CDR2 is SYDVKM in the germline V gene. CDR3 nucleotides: TGTGCCAGCAGTTTTGAGGAGCAGTACTTC. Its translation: CASSFEEQYF.

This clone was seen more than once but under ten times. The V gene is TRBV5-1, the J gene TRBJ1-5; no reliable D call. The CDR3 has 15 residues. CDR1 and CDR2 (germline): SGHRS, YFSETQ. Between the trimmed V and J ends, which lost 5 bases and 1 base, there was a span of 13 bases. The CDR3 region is CASRPAGESNQPQHF. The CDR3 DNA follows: TGCGCCAGCAGACCCGCCGGGGAGAGCAATCAGCCCCAGCATTTT.

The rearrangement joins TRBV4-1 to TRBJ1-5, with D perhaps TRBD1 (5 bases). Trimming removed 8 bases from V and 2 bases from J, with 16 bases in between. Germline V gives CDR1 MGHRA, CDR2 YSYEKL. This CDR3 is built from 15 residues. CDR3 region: CASATQQGGNQPQHF. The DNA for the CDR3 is TGCGCCAGCGCTACCCAGCAGGGCGGCAATCAGCCCCAGCATTTT.

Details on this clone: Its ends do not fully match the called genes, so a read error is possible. This CDR3 is CASSQGGLNNQPQHF. The CDR3 DNA follows: TGTGCCAGCAGTCAAGGGGGGCTCAACAATCAGCCCCAGCATTTT. The genes are TRBV14 and TRBJ1-5, with D possibly matching TRBD1 (6 bases). CDR1 is SGHDN and CDR2 is FVKESK in the germline V gene. This CDR3 is 15 amino acids long.

The CDR3 sequence: CASSLGQIDSPLHF. The CDR3 DNA reads TGTGCCAGCAGTTTGGGACAGATAGATTCACCCCTCCACTTT. This chain connects TRBV28 to TRBJ1-6; the match to TRBD1 covers 7 bases. The germline V gene has CDR1 MDHEN and CDR2 SYDVKM. Losses at the gene ends were 3 bases for V and 8 bases for J; bases not matched to a gene: 4. The CDR3 runs to 14 residues.

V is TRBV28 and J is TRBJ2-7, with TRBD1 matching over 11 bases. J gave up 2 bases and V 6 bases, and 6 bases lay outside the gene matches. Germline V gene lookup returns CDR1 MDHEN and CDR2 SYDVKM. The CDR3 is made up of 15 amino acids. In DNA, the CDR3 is TGTGCCAGCAGCCCGGGGGGACAGGGGGCCTACGAGCAGTACTTC. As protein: CASSPGGQGAYEQYF. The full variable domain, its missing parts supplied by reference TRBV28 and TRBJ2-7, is DVKVTQSSRYLVKRTGEKVFLECVQDMDHENMFWYRQDPGLGLRLIYFSYDVKMKEKGDIPEGYSVSREKKERFSLILESASTNQTSMYLCASSPGGQGAYEQYFGPGTRLTVT.

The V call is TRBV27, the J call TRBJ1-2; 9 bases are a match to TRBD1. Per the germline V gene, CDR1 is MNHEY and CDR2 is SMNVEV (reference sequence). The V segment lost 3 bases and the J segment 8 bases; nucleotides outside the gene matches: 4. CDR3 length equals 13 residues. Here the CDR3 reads CASSFRTGAGYTF. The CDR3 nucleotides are TGTGCCAGCAGTTTTCGGACAGGGGCGGGCTACACCTTC.

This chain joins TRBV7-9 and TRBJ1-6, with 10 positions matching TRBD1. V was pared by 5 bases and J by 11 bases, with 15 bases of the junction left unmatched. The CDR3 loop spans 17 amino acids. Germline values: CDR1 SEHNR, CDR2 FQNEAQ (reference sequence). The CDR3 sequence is CASSLQGAGQGLAPLHF. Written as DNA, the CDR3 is TGTGCCAGCAGCCTCCAAGGGGCGGGACAGGGGTTGGCACCCCTCCACTTT.

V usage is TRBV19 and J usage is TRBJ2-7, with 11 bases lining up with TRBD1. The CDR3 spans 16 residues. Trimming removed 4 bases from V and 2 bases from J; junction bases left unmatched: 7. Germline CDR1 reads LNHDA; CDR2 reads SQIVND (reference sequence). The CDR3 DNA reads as TGTGCCAGTAGTACTTACCGGGACAGGGGGACCTACGAGCAGTACTTC. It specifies CASSTYRDRGTYEQYF.

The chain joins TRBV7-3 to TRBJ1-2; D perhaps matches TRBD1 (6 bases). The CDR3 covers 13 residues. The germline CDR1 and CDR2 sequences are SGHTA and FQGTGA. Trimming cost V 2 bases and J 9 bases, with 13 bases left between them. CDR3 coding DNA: TGTGCCAGCAGCTTAGCGGACAGCGCAAGCTACACCTTC. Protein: CASSLADSASYTF.